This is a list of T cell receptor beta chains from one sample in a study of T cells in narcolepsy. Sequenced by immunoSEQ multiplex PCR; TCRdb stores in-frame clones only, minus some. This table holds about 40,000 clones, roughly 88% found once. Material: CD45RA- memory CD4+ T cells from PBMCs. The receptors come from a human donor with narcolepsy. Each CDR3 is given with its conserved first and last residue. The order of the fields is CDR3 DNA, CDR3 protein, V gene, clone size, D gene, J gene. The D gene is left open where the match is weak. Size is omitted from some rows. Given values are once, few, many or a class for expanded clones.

TGTGCCAGCAGTTTATCCGGGTATCAGCCCCAGCATTTT	CASSLSGYQPQHF	TRBV27	few	NA	TRBJ1-5
TGTGCCAGCAGTGAAGGGGGGGCATTGACGAATTCACCCCTCCACTTT	CASSEGGALTNSPLHF	TRBV6-1	NA	NA	TRBJ1-6
TGTGCCAGCAGCATATTTCTTCAAGAGACCCAGTACTTC	CASSIFLQETQYF	TRBV13	NA	NA	TRBJ2-5
TGCGCCAGCAGCCCTAACAGGGGCTCCTACGAGCAGTACTTC	CASSPNRGSYEQYF	TRBV4-3	NA	TRBD1	TRBJ2-7
TGTGCCACCAGCATTCCGGGGTACCAAGAGACCCAGTACTTC	CATSIPGYQETQYF	TRBV15	once	NA	TRBJ2-5
TGTGCCTGGAGTAGCGGATACGAGCAGTACTTC	CAWSSGYEQYF	TRBV30	NA	NA	TRBJ2-7
TGTGCCTGGAGTCCGATAGCCGGGGAGCTGTTTTTT	CAWSPIAGELFF	TRBV30	few	NA	TRBJ2-2
TGTGCCAGCTCACCAAGGACAGTGAACACTGAAGCTTTCTTT	CASSPRTVNTEAFF	TRBV18	NA	NA	TRBJ1-1
TGTGCCAGCAGTCCTCAAGACAGGGTCTATGGCTACACCTTC	CASSPQDRVYGYTF	TRBV27	NA	TRBD1	TRBJ1-2
TGTGCCAGCAGTGAAGAAGGCCTGGGGAACTATGGCTACACCTTC	CASSEEGLGNYGYTF	TRBV2	NA	NA	TRBJ1-2
TGTGCCAGCAGTGAAGTGCAAGGAGGCGAGCAGTACTTC	CASSEVQGGEQYF	TRBV6-5	NA	NA	TRBJ2-7
TGTGCCAGCAGCTTTAGTGTCGGGGGGCAGAGAGGAGATACGCAGTATTTT	CASSFSVGGQRGDTQYF	TRBV7-6	NA	NA	TRBJ2-3
TGTGCCAGCACCAAAGGGACTAGCGACTACAATGAGCAGTTCTTC	CASTKGTSDYNEQFF	TRBV6-5	NA	TRBD2	TRBJ2-1
TGTGCCAGCAGCGTAGCTCAGGGGGGCCGCTCTGGAAACACCATATATTTT	CASSVAQGGRSGNTIYF	TRBV9	NA	TRBD1	TRBJ1-3
TGTGCCAGTCAGGACCCGAACACTGAAGCTTTCTTT	CASQDPNTEAFF	TRBV10-3	NA	NA	TRBJ1-1
TGTGCCAGCAGAATTAACTCAGGGGCGGAGGTGGAGCAGTTCTTC	CASRINSGAEVEQFF	TRBV6-6	NA	NA	TRBJ2-1
TGTGCCAGCAGTCCGAAACATCGAAACAATCAGCCCCAGCATTTT	CASSPKHRNNQPQHF	TRBV7-9	NA	NA	TRBJ1-5
TGTGCCAGCAGCGGGTCCCAACAGGGAGGCTACACCTTC	CASSGSQQGGYTF	TRBV7-8	NA	NA	TRBJ1-2
TGTGCCAGCAGCCGGGGGGACAGGGGCCAGTTACCTACCGAGCAGTACTTC	CASSRGDRGQLPTEQYF	TRBV11-3	NA	TRBD1	TRBJ2-7
TGTGCCAGCAGCTCGATACAGGGAACCACTTTCTTT	CASSSIQGTTFF	TRBV7-8	NA	NA	TRBJ1-1
TGTGCCAGCAGCTTGGACAGGGTTAGTGGCTACACCTTC	CASSLDRVSGYTF	TRBV7-3	NA	TRBD1	TRBJ1-2
TGTGCCAGCAGCTTATATCTAGGGGGACGGGACGGTCAGCCCCAGCATTTT	CASSLYLGGRDGQPQHF	TRBV7-6	NA	NA	TRBJ1-5
TGTGCCAGCAGTGAGGCAGGGGCTCGGGGCTATGGCTACACCTTC	CASSEAGARGYGYTF	TRBV25-1	once	NA	TRBJ1-2
TGTGCCAGCAGTACGGGACAATTGGAGACCCAGTACTTC	CASSTGQLETQYF	TRBV7-9	once	NA	TRBJ2-5
TGTGCCAGCAGTTTGAGTCAGACCCCTGGGAAACTGTTTTTT	CASSLSQTPGKLFF	TRBV28	NA	NA	TRBJ1-4